The clone carrying this TCR beta chain was seen just once. This entry is derived from a study of blood T cell repertoires in COVID-19. Study-wide context: Samples of COVID-19 (acute and convalescent) were obtained from the United States, Italy and Spain. PBMCs, B-cell-depleted T cells, or T cells were the source of the cDNA or gDNA that made up the material.

The CDR3 contains 18 residues. CDR1 SNHLY and CDR2 FYNNEI come from the germline V gene. V gave up 0 bases and J gave up 1 base; unmatched junction bases: 7. As processed by the authors: Quantification of nucleated cells was approximated via reference gene primer amplification. Assay: immunoSEQ multiplex PCR; the TCRdb copy retains only in-frame clones and omits some. That table furnishes V, J and clone size, whereas the DNA furnished D and trimming. This repertoire shows approximately 260,000 clones, around 88% found once; its top ten account for approximately 1.2%. The J gene is TRBJ2-1, the V gene TRBV2; TRBD2 aligns across 9 bases. This sequence originates from a woman aged 35 to 49 with acute COVID-19. The sequenced material came from PBMCs or T cells enriched from blood (not recorded which). CDR3 sequence (DNA): TGTGCCAGCAGTGAAGCGGAACGAGCGGGAGGATCCTACAATGAGCAGTTCTTC. It yields the protein CASSEAERAGGSYNEQFF. Variable domain in full (rest from reference TRBV2 and TRBJ2-1): EPEVTQTPSHQVTQMGQEVILRCVPISNHLYFYWYRQILGQKVEFLVSFYNNEISEKSEIFDDQFSVERPDGSNFTLKIRSTKLEDSAMYFCASSEAERAGGSYNEQFFGPGTRLTVL.